The T cell receptor (beta chain) described here comes from a study of T cells in Graves' hyperthyroidism and ophthalmopathy. The V segment lost 5 bases and the J segment 3 bases; nucleotides outside the gene matches: 9. Germline-derived CDR1 and CDR2 are MNHNS and SASEGT. CDR3 length: 16 residues. This clonotype was seen repeatedly, ten times or more. Amplification yielded TCR beta CDR3 regions, with RNA transcripts as the source. TCR CDR3 underwent first-round RT-PCR with the HTBI primer set. One entry per CDR3 protein, called by TCRdb with MiXCR from the multiplex PCR reads. The table includes about 520,000 distinct CDR3 sequences, around 20% detected once.

The TCR sequence derives from a man aged 18 to 30 with Graves' hyperthyroidism. The chain recombines TRBV6-1 with TRBJ1-5; 8 nucleotides agree with TRBD1. The source material was blood. The CDR3 bases are TGTGCCAGCAGTCCCTTGGACAGGGCAGACAATCAGCCCCAGCATTTT. It codes for CASSPLDRADNQPQHF.